Listed below are T cell receptor beta chains from one sample, sequenced in a study of PD-1 blockade in classical Hodgkin lymphoma. Sequencing was performed with immunoSEQ multiplex PCR; in TCRdb, only in-frame clones are kept and a portion is missing. This table has around 29,000 clones, approximately 78% appearing once. Material: CD4+ T cells from blood, obtained before the fourth cycle of nivolumab. These TCRs come from a human donor with classical Hodgkin lymphoma. Both conserved end residues are part of each CDR3. The order of the fields is CDR3 protein, CDR3 DNA, V gene, D gene, J gene, clone size. The D gene is left open where the match is weak. Rows may omit the clone size; those that give it use once, few, many or a size class.

CDR3aa: CASSLRTGTLGTEAFF
CDR3nt: TGTGCCAGCAGCTTACGGACAGGTACGTTAGGCACTGAAGCTTTCTTT
v_gene: TRBV7-9
d_gene: TRBD1
j_gene: TRBJ1-1
abundance: -

CDR3aa: CASRRSGHEQYF
CDR3nt: TGTGCCAGCCGACGTTCCGGGCACGAGCAGTACTTC
v_gene: TRBV6-5
d_gene: -
j_gene: TRBJ2-7
abundance: -

CDR3aa: CASSPDRAGTGELFF
CDR3nt: TGTGCCAGCTCACCGGACAGGGCGGGCACCGGGGAGCTGTTTTTT
v_gene: TRBV18
d_gene: TRBD1
j_gene: TRBJ2-2
abundance: -

CDR3aa: CASSLGTPNEKLFF
CDR3nt: TGCGCCAGCAGCTTGGGGACACCAAATGAAAAACTGTTTTTT
v_gene: TRBV5-1
d_gene: -
j_gene: TRBJ1-4
abundance: few

CDR3aa: CASSPATGIHEQYF
CDR3nt: TGTGCCAGCAGTCCGGCGACAGGGATCCACGAGCAGTACTTC
v_gene: TRBV6-6
d_gene: TRBD1
j_gene: TRBJ2-7
abundance: -

CDR3aa: CASSLGAGGAADTQYF
CDR3nt: TGTGCCAGCAGCTTGGGTGCGGGGGGCGCCGCAGATACGCAGTATTTT
v_gene: TRBV5-5
d_gene: TRBD2
j_gene: TRBJ2-3
abundance: -

CDR3aa: CASSGSGQGYYEQYF
CDR3nt: TGTGCCAGCAGCGGCTCGGGACAGGGTTACTACGAGCAGTACTTC
v_gene: TRBV9
d_gene: TRBD1
j_gene: TRBJ2-7
abundance: -

CDR3aa: CASSLSMDYGYTF
CDR3nt: TGTGCCAGCAGTTTATCGATGGACTATGGCTACACCTTC
v_gene: TRBV28
d_gene: -
j_gene: TRBJ1-2
abundance: -

CDR3aa: CASSYSGDLYYEQYF
CDR3nt: TGTGCCAGCAGTTACTCCGGGGACCTATACTACGAGCAGTACTTC
v_gene: TRBV6-5
d_gene: -
j_gene: TRBJ2-7
abundance: -

CDR3aa: CASSFRTGIGTEAFF
CDR3nt: TGTGCCAGCAGCTTTCGAACAGGGATTGGGACTGAAGCTTTCTTT
v_gene: TRBV5-5
d_gene: -
j_gene: TRBJ1-1
abundance: -

CDR3aa: CASSKWDTTTSGYTF
CDR3nt: TGTGCCAGTAGTAAGTGGGACACGACGACCAGTGGCTACACCTTC
v_gene: TRBV19
d_gene: -
j_gene: TRBJ1-2
abundance: -

CDR3aa: CASGGQVDEKLFF
CDR3nt: TGTGCCAGCGGGGGACAGGTCGACGAAAAACTGTTTTTT
v_gene: TRBV6-6
d_gene: TRBD1
j_gene: TRBJ1-4
abundance: -

CDR3aa: CASSYEGTGGRDTQYF
CDR3nt: TGTGCCAGCAGTTATGAAGGGACAGGGGGCAGAGATACGCAGTATTTT
v_gene: TRBV6-5
d_gene: TRBD1
j_gene: TRBJ2-3
abundance: -

CDR3aa: CASTTIPGQGATGYTF
CDR3nt: TGCGCCAGCACCACAATTCCGGGACAGGGGGCTACCGGCTACACCTTC
v_gene: TRBV5-1
d_gene: TRBD1
j_gene: TRBJ1-2
abundance: -

CDR3aa: CASSVDGPSDTQYF
CDR3nt: TGTGCCAGCAGCGTAGACGGGCCCTCAGATACGCAGTATTTT
v_gene: TRBV9
d_gene: -
j_gene: TRBJ2-3
abundance: -

CDR3aa: CASSPPGKAYEQYF
CDR3nt: TGTGCCAGCAGTCCCCCTGGGAAGGCCTACGAGCAGTACTTC
v_gene: TRBV28
d_gene: -
j_gene: TRBJ2-7
abundance: -

CDR3aa: CASSLDRSSGKLFF
CDR3nt: TGTGCCAGCAGCCTTGACAGGTCGAGTGGAAAACTGTTTTTT
v_gene: TRBV7-9
d_gene: -
j_gene: TRBJ1-4
abundance: -

CDR3aa: CASSPDREGHEQYF
CDR3nt: TGCGCCAGCAGCCCGGACAGGGAAGGCCACGAGCAGTACTTC
v_gene: TRBV5-1
d_gene: TRBD1
j_gene: TRBJ2-7
abundance: -

CDR3aa: CASSRQGAVIEAFF
CDR3nt: TGTGCCAGCAGCCGACAGGGGGCAGTAATTGAAGCTTTCTTT
v_gene: TRBV6-5
d_gene: TRBD1
j_gene: TRBJ1-1
abundance: -

CDR3aa: CASSLGTGTVAGYTF
CDR3nt: TGCGCCAGCAGCTTGGGAACGGGGACAGTTGCTGGCTACACCTTC
v_gene: TRBV5-1
d_gene: TRBD1
j_gene: TRBJ1-2
abundance: few

CDR3aa: CASRPGAYGYGYTF
CDR3nt: TGCGCCAGCAGGCCCGGAGCTTACGGTTATGGCTACACCTTC
v_gene: TRBV5-1
d_gene: -
j_gene: TRBJ1-2
abundance: once

CDR3aa: CASSEVGGHEQYF
CDR3nt: TGTGCCAGCAGTGAAGTGGGGGGACACGAGCAGTACTTC
v_gene: TRBV2
d_gene: -
j_gene: TRBJ2-7
abundance: -

CDR3aa: CASSRTTGSNQPQHF
CDR3nt: TGCGCCAGCAGCCGAACGACAGGCAGCAATCAGCCCCAGCATTTT
v_gene: TRBV5-1
d_gene: -
j_gene: TRBJ1-5
abundance: -

CDR3aa: CASSLAAQNEKLFF
CDR3nt: TGTGCCAGCAGCTTAGCAGCTCAAAATGAAAAACTGTTTTTT
v_gene: TRBV7-6
d_gene: -
j_gene: TRBJ1-4
abundance: -

CDR3aa: CASSLTGEGTQYF
CDR3nt: TGCGCCAGCAGCTTGACCGGGGAGGGTACGCAGTATTTT
v_gene: TRBV5-1
d_gene: TRBD2
j_gene: TRBJ2-3
abundance: -

CDR3aa: CASSIERGIATNEKLFF
CDR3nt: TGTGCCAGTAGTATAGAGCGGGGGATCGCAACTAATGAAAAACTGTTTTTT
v_gene: TRBV19
d_gene: -
j_gene: TRBJ1-4
abundance: -

CDR3aa: CASSTPGAGGDTQYF
CDR3nt: TGTGCCAGTAGCACACCCGGGGCAGGGGGAGATACGCAGTATTTT
v_gene: TRBV19
d_gene: TRBD1
j_gene: TRBJ2-3
abundance: -